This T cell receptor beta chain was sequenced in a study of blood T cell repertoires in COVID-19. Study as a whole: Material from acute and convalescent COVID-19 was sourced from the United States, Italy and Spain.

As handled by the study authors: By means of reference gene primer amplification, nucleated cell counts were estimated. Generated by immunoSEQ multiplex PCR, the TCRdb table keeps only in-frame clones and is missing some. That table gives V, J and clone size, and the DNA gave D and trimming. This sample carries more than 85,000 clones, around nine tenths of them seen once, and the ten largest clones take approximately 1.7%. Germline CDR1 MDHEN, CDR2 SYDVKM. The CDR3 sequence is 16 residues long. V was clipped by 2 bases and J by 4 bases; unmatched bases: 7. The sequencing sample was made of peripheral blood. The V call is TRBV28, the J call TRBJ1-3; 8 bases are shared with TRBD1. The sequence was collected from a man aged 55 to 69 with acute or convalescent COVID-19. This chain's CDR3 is CASSLLGQGGGNTIYF. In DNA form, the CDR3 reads TGTGCCAGCAGTTTACTAGGACAGGGAGGGGGAAACACCATATATTTT.